This T cell receptor beta chain appears in the sequencing data of a study of T cells in localized non-small cell lung cancer. This CDR3 spans 15 amino acids. The germline CDR1 and CDR2 sequences are SGHVS and FQNEAQ. V shed 4 bases, J shed 4 bases, and the junction held 9 bases outside the gene matches. Using immunoSEQ multiplex PCR, the repertoire was profiled, and TCRdb retains in-frame clones only, with some absent. The data contain under 55,000 clones, roughly 75% of them singletons. The sequencing here drew on PBMCs, taken before any cancer treatment. The clonotype was recovered from a woman aged 35-75 years with stage II lung adenocarcinoma. The rearrangement links TRBV7-8 to TRBJ2-5, with 7 bases aligning to TRBD1. The CDR3 nucleotides read TGTGCCAGCAGCTATGGGGACAGAAGGCTAGAGACCCAGTACTTC. Its protein is CASSYGDRRLETQYF.